The sequence of this T cell receptor (beta chain) was determined in a study of CD8 T cells in ankylosing spondylitis. Notes on the study in general: The study identified a TCR beta motif of fewer than 10 highly homologous variants that appeared characteristic of ankylosing spondylitis blood. Within peripheral blood, clones linked to disease were CD8+ and relatively rare. Reportedly, significant enrichment of disease-linked clones occurred in matched ankylosing spondylitis synovial fluid.

TCR beta libraries were made by quantitative 5'-RACE with molecular barcodes. A single record per CDR3 protein comes from TCRdb applying MiXCR to the 5' RACE reads. The repertoire has some 250,000 distinct CDR3 sequences, around 25% of them found once; the top ten carry more than 0.6%. This clonotype was seen repeatedly, ten times or more. Its antigen is unidentified. The V and J ends lost 7 bases and 5 bases, in that order; junction bases with no gene match: 13. CDR3 length equals 16 residues. Germline CDR1 reads MNHNS; CDR2 reads SASEGT. The sequence came from a male donor with ankylosing spondylitis or in good health (not recorded which). The sample was blood, either unsorted or a sorted T cell fraction (not recorded which). This chain links TRBV6-1 with TRBJ2-7; 11 bases are a match to TRBD1. CDR3 nucleotide sequence: TGTGCCAGCAAGAGATTGGGACAGGGGGGTTCGAACGAGCAGTACTTC. Encoded protein: CASKRLGQGGSNEQYF.